Following are 13 T cell receptor beta chains from one sample sequenced in a study of blood T cell repertoires in COVID-19. Assay: immunoSEQ multiplex PCR; the TCRdb copy retains only in-frame clones and omits some. This table has around 120,000 clones, roughly 85% appearing once. Sequencing input: peripheral blood. The receptors were sampled from an elderly man with acute or convalescent COVID-19.

The chain joins TRBV6-1 to TRBJ2-3, with TRBD2 matching 8 bases. Per germline, CDR1 MNHNS and CDR2 SASEGT. The CDR3 spans 14 residues. V was clipped by 2 bases and J by 6 bases; unmatched bases: 4. The CDR3 sequence: CASSERSGGDTQYF. The CDR3 DNA sequence: TGTGCCAGCAGTGAAAGAAGCGGGGGCGATACGCAGTATTTT.

V usage is TRBV18 and J usage is TRBJ2-7; 7 bases are a match to TRBD1. CDR3 length: 15 amino acids. CDR1 and CDR2 from the germline V gene are KGHSH and LQKENI. With V trimmed by 0 bases and J by 7 bases, 9 bases remained unmatched. CDR3 sequence reads: CASSPPFGTDWEQYF. DNA for the CDR3: TGTGCCAGCTCACCACCTTTCGGGACAGACTGGGAGCAGTACTTC.

The chain's CDR3 is CASSQDARGYTF. The CDR3 coding sequence is TGTGCCAGCAGCCAAGATGCGCGGGGCTACACCTTC. The chain carries TRBV4-2 and TRBJ1-2; D call uncertain. Deletions cut 0 bases from V and 8 bases from J, with 7 bases between. This CDR3 contains 12 residues. The germline V gene encodes CDR1 LGHNA and CDR2 YNFKEQ.

The chain has TRBV2 and TRBJ2-3; 8 bases line up with TRBD1. Germline V lookup: CDR1 SNHLY, CDR2 FYNNEI. CDR3 length equals 14 residues. The junction had 1 base not matched to a gene; V was cut back by 3 bases and J by 2 bases. The CDR3 DNA reads as TGTGCCAGCAGTGAGCAGGGGGCCACAGATACGCAGTATTTT. As protein: CASSEQGATDTQYF.

This clone showed up just once. The chain recombines TRBV19 with TRBJ1-1; TRBD1 might be the D (6 bases). The CDR3 length is 12 residues. V lost 6 bases, J lost 7 bases, and 12 bases lay in between. In germline, CDR1 is LNHDA, CDR2 SQIVND (reference sequence). CDR3 in DNA: TGTGCCAGTAGGGGCGGACAGCTTGAAGCTTTCTTT. Its translation: CASRGGQLEAFF.

The rearrangement links TRBV9 to TRBJ1-2; TRBD1 is a possible D gene (6 bases). Germline V gene sequence: CDR1 SGDLS, CDR2 YYNGEE. With 0 bases removed from V and 1 base from J, the gap between germline ends came to 7 bases. CDR3 size: 14 residues. CDR3 protein: CASSVGQVNYGYTF. The CDR3 bases are TGTGCCAGCAGCGTAGGACAGGTTAACTATGGCTACACCTTC.

This clone was counted between two and nine times. The V gene is TRBV27, the J gene TRBJ2-3; 8 bases match TRBD1. Trimming cost V 7 bases and J 4 bases; bases outside gene matches: 7. Germline CDR1 and CDR2: MNHEY and SMNVEV (reference sequence). There are 14 residues in the CDR3. Written as DNA, the CDR3 is TGTGCCAGCATAGTTTCAGGGGGCGCAGATACGCAGTATTTT. This translates into CASIVSGGADTQYF.

The chain employs TRBV12-5 and TRBJ2-7, with D maybe TRBD1 (6 bases). Germline V gene lookup returns CDR1 LGHNT and CDR2 FRNRAP. The CDR3 is 14 residues long. The ends were cut back, 2 bases at V and 1 base at J, with 9 bases in the middle. The CDR3 loop is CASGLPTGSYEQYF. In DNA form, the CDR3 reads TGTGCTAGTGGTTTGCCTACAGGGTCCTACGAGCAGTACTTC.

The genes are TRBV7-8 and TRBJ1-2; the D gene is possibly TRBD1 (6 bases). The V gene's germline CDR1 is SGHVS and CDR2 FQNEAQ. The CDR3 consists of 13 residues. Trimming cost V 5 bases and J 2 bases, with 9 bases left between them. CDR3 residues: CASSADRNYGYTF. The DNA of the CDR3 is TGTGCCAGCAGCGCCGACAGGAACTATGGCTACACCTTC.

This rearrangement joins TRBV14 to TRBJ2-5; 9 bases map to TRBD1. There are 16 residues in the CDR3. The V segment lost 2 bases and the J segment 2 bases; nucleotides outside the gene matches: 6. Germline lookup yields CDR1 SGHDN and CDR2 FVKESK. CDR3 in DNA: TGTGCCAGCAGCCAACCTCCGGGACAGGGACAAGAGACCCAGTACTTC. Encoded protein: CASSQPPGQGQETQYF.

The table lists this clone with a few counts. V and J are TRBV29-1 and TRBJ2-3; no reliable D call. Deletions cut 7 bases from V and 4 bases from J, with 12 bases between. The CDR3 totals 12 residues. Per the germline V gene, CDR1 is SQVTM and CDR2 is ANQGSEA. The CDR3: CSGGPGSDTQYF. The CDR3 DNA sequence: TGCAGCGGGGGTCCAGGATCAGATACGCAGTATTTT.

V usage is TRBV6-5 and J usage is TRBJ1-3; TRBD1 matches 12 bases. With V trimmed by 7 bases and J by 4 bases, 5 bases remained unmatched. Germline lookup yields CDR1 MNHEY and CDR2 SVGAGI. This CDR3 has 15 residues. The CDR3 protein is CASMGQGAYGNTIYF. The CDR3 DNA is TGTGCCAGCATGGGACAGGGGGCTTACGGAAACACCATATATTTT.

This chain links TRBV5-1 with TRBJ2-2, with 7 positions matching TRBD1. CDR1 and CDR2 from the germline V gene are SGHRS and YFSETQ. V lost 6 bases and J lost 0; bases outside the gene matches: 11. The CDR3 length is 17 residues. CDR3 coding DNA: TGCGCCAGCACCACATCACCCGGGACAGCGAACACCGGGGAGCTGTTTTTT. As protein: CASTTSPGTANTGELFF.